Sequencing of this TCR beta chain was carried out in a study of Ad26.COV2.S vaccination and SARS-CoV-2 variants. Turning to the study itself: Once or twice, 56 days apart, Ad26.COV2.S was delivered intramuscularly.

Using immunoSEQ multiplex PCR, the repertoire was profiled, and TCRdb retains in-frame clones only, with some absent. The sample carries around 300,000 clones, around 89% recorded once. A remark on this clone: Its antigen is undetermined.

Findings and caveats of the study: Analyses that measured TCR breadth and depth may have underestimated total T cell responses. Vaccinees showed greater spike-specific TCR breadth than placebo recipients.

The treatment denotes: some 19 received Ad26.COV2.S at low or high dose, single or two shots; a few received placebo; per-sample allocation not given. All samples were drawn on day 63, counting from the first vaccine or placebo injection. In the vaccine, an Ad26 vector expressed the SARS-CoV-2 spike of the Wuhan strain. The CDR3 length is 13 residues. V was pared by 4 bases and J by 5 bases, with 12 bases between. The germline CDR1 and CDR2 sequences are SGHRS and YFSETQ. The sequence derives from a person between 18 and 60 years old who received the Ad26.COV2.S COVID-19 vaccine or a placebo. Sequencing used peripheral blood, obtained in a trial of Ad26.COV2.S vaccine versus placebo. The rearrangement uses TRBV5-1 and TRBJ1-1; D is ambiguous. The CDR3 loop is CASSGMTGTEAFF. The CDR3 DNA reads TGCGCCAGCAGCGGAATGACGGGGACTGAAGCTTTCTTT.